This T cell receptor beta chain appears in the sequencing data of a study of T cells in Graves' hyperthyroidism and ophthalmopathy. General observations from the study: Researchers found most expanded thyroid clonotypes above 0.001 in blood as well.

The CDR3 extends over 12 amino acids. Germline V gene data show CDR1 as SGDLS and CDR2 as YYNGEE. V dropped 3 bases and J dropped 7 bases, with 11 bases sitting between them. The investigators amplified TCR beta CDR3 regions from RNA transcripts. The primer set for the first-round RT-PCR of the TCR CDR3 was HTBI. MiXCR, run by TCRdb on the multiplex PCR reads, gives a single entry per CDR3 protein. Of around 400,000 distinct CDR3 sequences detected, about 13% appear once; the ten largest clones hold roughly 9.2%. A lack of ophthalmopathy progression within 18 months defined stable Graves' hyperthyroidism. This clonotype was observed a handful of times. Its antigen is not identified.

Sequenced sample: blood. This clonotype was obtained from a woman aged 18-35 years with Graves' hyperthyroidism. The chain has TRBV9 and TRBJ2-7; D remains ambiguous. As DNA, the CDR3 is TGTGCCAGCAGCGACTACACCAATGAGCAGTACTTC. Residues: CASSDYTNEQYF.